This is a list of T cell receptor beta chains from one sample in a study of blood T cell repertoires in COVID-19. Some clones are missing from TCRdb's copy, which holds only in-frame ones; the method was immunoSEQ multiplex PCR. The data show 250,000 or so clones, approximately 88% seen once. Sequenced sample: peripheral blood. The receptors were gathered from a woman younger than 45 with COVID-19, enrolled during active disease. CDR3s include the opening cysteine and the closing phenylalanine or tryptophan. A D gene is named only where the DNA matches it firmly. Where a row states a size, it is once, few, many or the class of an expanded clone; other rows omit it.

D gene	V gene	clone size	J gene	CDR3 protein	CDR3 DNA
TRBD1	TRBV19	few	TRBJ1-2	CASRPGTGNYGYTF	TGTGCCAGTAGGCCCGGGACAGGGAACTATGGCTACACCTTC
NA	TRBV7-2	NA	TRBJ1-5	CASSHPGGEPQHF	TGTGCCAGCAGCCATCCCGGTGGTGAGCCCCAGCATTTT
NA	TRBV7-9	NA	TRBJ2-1	CASSPPLSSYNEQFF	TGTGCCAGCAGCCCACCACTGAGCTCCTACAATGAGCAGTTCTTC
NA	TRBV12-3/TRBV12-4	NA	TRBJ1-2	CASSWGQTDGYTF	TGTGCCAGCAGCTGGGGACAAACGGATGGCTACACCTTC
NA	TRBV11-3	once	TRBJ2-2	CASSSLGKPPPGELFF	TGTGCCAGCAGCTCACTCGGGAAACCGCCCCCCGGGGAGCTGTTTTTT
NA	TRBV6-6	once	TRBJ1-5	CASSYSEGQPQHF	TGTGCCAGCAGTTACTCGGAGGGCCAGCCCCAGCATTTT
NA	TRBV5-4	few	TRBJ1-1	CASSLFKGLGRENTEAFF	TGTGCCAGCAGCTTGTTCAAGGGTCTGGGCAGGGAAAACACTGAAGCTTTCTTT
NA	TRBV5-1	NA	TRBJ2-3	CASSLVGPGRDTQYF	TGCGCCAGCAGCTTGGTGGGGCCAGGTCGGGATACGCAGTATTTT
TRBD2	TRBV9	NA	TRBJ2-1	CASSTRASGRGGNEQFF	TGTGCCAGCAGCACGAGGGCTAGCGGCCGGGGAGGGAATGAGCAGTTCTTC
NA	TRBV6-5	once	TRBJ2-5	CASSYSITLQETQYF	TGTGCCAGCAGTTACTCGATAACTCTCCAAGAGACCCAGTACTTC
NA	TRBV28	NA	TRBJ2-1	CASRLGAPNEQFF	TGTGCCAGCCGGCTTGGGGCCCCGAATGAGCAGTTCTTC
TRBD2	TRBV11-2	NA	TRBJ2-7	CASSQIAGGTYYEQYF	TGTGCCAGCAGCCAGATAGCGGGGGGGACCTACTACGAGCAGTACTTC
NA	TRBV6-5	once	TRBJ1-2	CASRSRYGHTF	TGTGCCAGCCGCAGCAGGTACGGCCACACCTTC
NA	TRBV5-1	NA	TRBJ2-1	CASTNTAGAREQFF	TGCGCCAGCACCAACACGGCGGGGGCGCGGGAGCAGTTCTTC
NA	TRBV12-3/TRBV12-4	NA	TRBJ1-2	CASTGHGGYTF	TGTGCCAGCACGGGTCACGGTGGCTACACCTTC
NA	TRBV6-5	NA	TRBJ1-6	CASSYFKQLNSPLHF	TGTGCCAGCAGTTATTTCAAGCAACTTAATTCACCCCTCCACTTT
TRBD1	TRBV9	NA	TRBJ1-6	CASSLGDSNSPLHF	TGTGCCAGCAGCCTCGGGGACAGTAATTCACCCCTCCACTTT
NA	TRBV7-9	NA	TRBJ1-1	CASSLADMFRAFF	TGTGCCAGCAGCCTTGCCGACATGTTTAGAGCTTTCTTT
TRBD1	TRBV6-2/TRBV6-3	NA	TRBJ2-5	CASSYRWTGEGETQYF	TGTGCCAGCAGTTATCGATGGACAGGGGAAGGGGAGACCCAGTACTTC
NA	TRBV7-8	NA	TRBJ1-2	CASSDQWQGFNYGYTF	TGTGCCAGCAGCGACCAGTGGCAGGGGTTTAACTATGGCTACACCTTC
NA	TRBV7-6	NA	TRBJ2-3	CASSLIPISSGSTDTQYF	TGTGCCAGCAGCTTAATTCCTATAAGTAGCGGAAGCACAGATACGCAGTATTTT
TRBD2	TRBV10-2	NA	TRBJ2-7	CASAREGGTYEQYF	TGCGCCAGCGCCCGGGAGGGAGGAACCTACGAGCAGTACTTC
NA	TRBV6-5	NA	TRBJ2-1	CASSYHPGVSYNEQFF	TGTGCCAGCAGTTATCACCCAGGGGTCTCCTACAATGAGCAGTTCTTC
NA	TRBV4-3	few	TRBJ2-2	CASSQGLALDTGELFF	TGCGCCAGCAGCCAAGGGCTAGCCCTCGACACCGGGGAGCTGTTTTTT
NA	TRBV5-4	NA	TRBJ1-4	CASSLKGAGEKLFF	TGTGCCAGCAGCTTGAAAGGGGCTGGGGAAAAACTGTTTTTT
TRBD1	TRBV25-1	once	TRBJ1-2	CASSATGARDGYTF	TGTGCCAGCAGTGCGACAGGGGCTCGGGATGGCTACACCTTC
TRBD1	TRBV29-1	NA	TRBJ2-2	CSVLLWDRTGELFF	TGCAGCGTCCTCCTATGGGACAGGACCGGGGAGCTGTTTTTT
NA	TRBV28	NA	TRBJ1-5	CASSYSEGGNQPQHF	TGTGCCAGCAGTTATTCGGAAGGGGGAAATCAGCCCCAGCATTTT
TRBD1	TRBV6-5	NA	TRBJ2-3	CASSKGQARTDTQYF	TGTGCCAGCAGTAAGGGACAGGCCAGGACTGATACGCAGTATTTT
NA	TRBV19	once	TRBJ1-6	CATSQGAGVGSPLHF	TGTGCCACTTCACAGGGTGCGGGGGTCGGTTCACCCCTCCACTTT
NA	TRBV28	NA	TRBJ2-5	CASSSQLTGLQETQYF	TGTGCCAGCAGTTCCCAGCTAACAGGCTTACAAGAGACCCAGTACTTC
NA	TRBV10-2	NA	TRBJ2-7	CASSMTGAQSSYEQYF	TGCGCCAGCAGTATGACAGGAGCCCAAAGCTCCTACGAGCAGTACTTC
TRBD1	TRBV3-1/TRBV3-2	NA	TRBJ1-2	CASSQDGTAYGYTF	TGTGCCAGCAGCCAAGACGGGACAGCTTATGGCTACACCTTC
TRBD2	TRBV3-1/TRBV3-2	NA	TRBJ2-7	CASSQESGAGDKGYEQYF	TGTGCCAGCAGCCAAGAGTCGGGTGCGGGGGATAAGGGTTACGAGCAGTACTTC
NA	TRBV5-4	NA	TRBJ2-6	CASSLDSFSGANVLTF	TGTGCCAGCAGCTTGGACAGCTTCTCTGGGGCCAACGTCCTGACTTTC
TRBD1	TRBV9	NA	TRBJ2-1	CASSVAGQARYNEQFF	TGTGCCAGCAGCGTAGCGGGACAGGCCCGTTACAATGAGCAGTTCTTC
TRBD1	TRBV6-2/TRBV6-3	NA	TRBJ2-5	CASSYSGQPQETQYF	TGTGCCAGCAGTTATTCGGGACAGCCCCAAGAGACCCAGTACTTC
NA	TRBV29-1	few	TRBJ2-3	CSVEPLSTDTQYF	TGCAGCGTTGAACCCCTATCTACAGATACGCAGTATTTT
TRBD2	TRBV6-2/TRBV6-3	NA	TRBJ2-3	CASSYGWLAGVGTDTQYF	TGTGCCAGCAGTTACGGTTGGCTAGCGGGAGTGGGCACAGATACGCAGTATTTT
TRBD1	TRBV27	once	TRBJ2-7	CASSSLGTGEREQYF	TGTGCCAGCAGTTCCCTTGGGACAGGGGAAAGGGAGCAGTACTTC
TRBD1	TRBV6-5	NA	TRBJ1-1	CASGRAGGYTEAFF	TGTGCCAGCGGTCGGGCAGGGGGCTACACTGAAGCTTTCTTT
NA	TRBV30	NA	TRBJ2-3	CAWSANRATDTQYF	TGTGCCTGGAGTGCAAACAGGGCAACAGATACGCAGTATTTT
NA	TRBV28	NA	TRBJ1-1	CASGEGWTEAFF	TGTGCCAGCGGGGAGGGGTGGACTGAAGCTTTCTTT
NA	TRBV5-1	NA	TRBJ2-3	CASSLILADTQYF	TGCGCCAGCAGCCTCATACTTGCAGATACGCAGTATTTT
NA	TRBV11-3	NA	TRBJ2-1	CASSLSGPSGNEQFF	TGTGCCAGCAGCTTAAGTGGCCCCAGCGGCAATGAGCAGTTCTTC
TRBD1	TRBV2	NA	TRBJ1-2	CASLPGQDSGYTF	TGTGCCAGCCTCCCGGGACAGGATTCCGGCTACACCTTC
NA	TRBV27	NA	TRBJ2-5	CASSRDTQETQYF	TGTGCCAGCAGCAGGGACACCCAAGAGACCCAGTACTTC
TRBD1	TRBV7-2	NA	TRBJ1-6	CASSLGTGDFGSPLHF	TGTGCCAGCAGCCTTGGGACAGGGGATTTCGGTTCACCCCTCCACTTT
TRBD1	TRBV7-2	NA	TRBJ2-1	CASSRPGTGNEQFF	TGTGCCAGCAGCCGTCCCGGGACAGGGAATGAGCAGTTCTTC
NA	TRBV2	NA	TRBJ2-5	CASSEVLQGGTQYF	TGTGCCAGCAGTGAAGTGCTGCAGGGGGGGACCCAGTACTTC
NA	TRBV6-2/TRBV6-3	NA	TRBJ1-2	CASSYVARNYTF	TGTGCCAGCAGTTACGTCGCCAGGAACTACACCTTC
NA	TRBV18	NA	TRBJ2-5	CASSPPSVYQETQYF	TGTGCCAGCTCACCACCGTCGGTGTACCAAGAGACCCAGTACTTC
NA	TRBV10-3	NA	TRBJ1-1	CAISLRTDTEAFF	TGTGCCATCAGTTTAAGGACAGACACTGAAGCTTTCTTT
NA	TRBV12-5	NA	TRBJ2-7	CASGLVSHYEQYF	TGTGCTAGTGGTTTGGTGAGCCACTACGAGCAGTACTTC
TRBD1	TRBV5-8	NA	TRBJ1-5	CASSPVGTANQPQHF	TGTGCCAGCAGCCCGGTCGGGACAGCCAATCAGCCCCAGCATTTT
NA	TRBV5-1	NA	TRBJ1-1	CASSAGLNTEAFF	TGCGCCAGCAGTGCGGGATTGAACACTGAAGCTTTCTTT
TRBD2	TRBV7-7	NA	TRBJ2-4	CASSQPGLAGEGGAKNIQYF	TGTGCTAGCAGCCAACCGGGACTAGCGGGAGAAGGGGGGGCCAAAAACATTCAGTACTTC
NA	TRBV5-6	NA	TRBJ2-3	CASSWGLAPEWRF	TGTGCCAGCAGCTGGGGGCTGGCGCCCGAATGGCGTTTT
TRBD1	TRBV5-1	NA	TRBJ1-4	CASSRGQGNEKLFF	TGCGCCAGCAGCCGGGGACAGGGGAATGAAAAACTGTTTTTT
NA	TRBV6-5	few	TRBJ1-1	CASSLQVLTEAFF	TGTGCCAGCAGTCTGCAGGTTCTTACTGAAGCTTTCTTT